This T cell receptor (beta chain) is from a study of blood T cell repertoires in COVID-19 (dated by TCRdb to about 2020). Turning to the overall study: The collaborator samples originated in the United States, Italy and Spain and spanned the acute and convalescent phases of COVID-19. The samples were drawn from two sources: the first 160 participants of the ongoing ImmuneRACE study, and 1,000 to 1,500 subjects contributed by 6 global collaborators. Where available, HLA class I and class II types were obtained from metadata supplied by the sample provider rather than from assay-based typing. The dataset comprised deeply sampled blood TCRbeta repertoires from subjects exposed to, actively infected with, or recovered from COVID-19. The repertoires were released in a freely available public database intended as a resource for research on the immune response to SARS-CoV-2. The material from the prospective study consisted of cDNA or gDNA derived from T cells, B-cell-depleted T cells, or PBMCs. Nearly every sample came with metadata listing a de-identified subject ID, COVID-19 status, age in years and sex.

The collaborating institutions used their own protocols to collect whole blood in K2EDTA tubes. For TCRbeta analysis, collaborators shipped samples as frozen whole blood, isolated PBMCs, or DNA extracted from either of those sample types. According to the germline V gene, CDR1 reads SGHDT and CDR2 reads YYEEEE. V trim: 4 bases; J trim: 2 bases; unmatched bases: 20. The CDR3, cysteine through phenylalanine, is 19 amino acids long. The sequence is cut down to CDR3 DNA, 57 bases in frame from base 1. Regarding this clone: What antigen it recognizes has not been identified. No base qualities exist here, and no much larger clone lies one base off it.

TCRbeta CDR3 regions were amplified from genomic DNA using the immunoSEQ Assay, a bias-controlled multiplex PCR. Turning to the authors' computational methods: Within the assay, amplification of reference gene primers was used to estimate how many nucleated cells each sample contained. To quantify the absolute abundance of each unique TCRbeta CDR3 rearrangement, sequence reads were collapsed and filtered. For each sample, productive Simpson clonality was calculated as the square root of Simpson's diversity index over productive rearrangements. Entries here come from immuneACCESS through TCRdb and include only in-frame sequences with V and J called. Some clones fail to appear in such tables; in the studies checked, an unresolved V gene covers under half of the shortfall, and the cause of the remainder is unknown. D and trimming come from the DNA, and the V and J calls and clone size come from that table. The sample table contains a few hundred thousand clones; only one count was recorded for roughly 85% of them. The ten top clones hold approximately 5.1% of the sample.

What the research found in general, with its limitations: Clinical and demographic metadata were provided uncurated, with the amount varying by source and participant.

The TCR comes from a man in his fifties or sixties with active or convalescent COVID-19. Sequences were obtained from peripheral blood. This chain joins TRBV5-6 to TRBJ2-7; the junction holds 8 bases that match TRBD2. The CDR3: CASSADLGLVADPTYEQYF. The DNA sequence is as follows: TGTGCCAGCAGCGCTGATCTGGGACTAGTAGCGGATCCCACCTACGAGCAGTACTTC.